This section outlines one TCR beta chain sequence together with its context. This sample is drawn from a study of neurological immune-mediated disorders. TCRdb called the 5' RACE reads again in MiXCR, with one record for every CDR3 protein. The table shows just over 95,000 distinct CDR3 sequences, with 3.5% to 4% occurring only once. Unsorted libraries were prepared from 2 million PBMCs held at -80 C. The J segment lost 1 base and the V segment lost 2 bases, leaving 3 bases of the junction unmatched. The CDR3 runs to 14 residues. Germline V gene lookup returns CDR1 DFQATT and CDR2 SNEGSKA (reference sequence).

The sample comprised PBMCs. The clonotype was recovered from a young woman with multiple sclerosis. The chain recombines TRBV20-1 with TRBJ1-1, with TRBD1 matching 8 bases. The CDR3: CSARQGARNTEAFF. The CDR3 nucleotides read TGCAGTGCTAGACAGGGGGCGAGGAACACTGAAGCTTTCTTT.